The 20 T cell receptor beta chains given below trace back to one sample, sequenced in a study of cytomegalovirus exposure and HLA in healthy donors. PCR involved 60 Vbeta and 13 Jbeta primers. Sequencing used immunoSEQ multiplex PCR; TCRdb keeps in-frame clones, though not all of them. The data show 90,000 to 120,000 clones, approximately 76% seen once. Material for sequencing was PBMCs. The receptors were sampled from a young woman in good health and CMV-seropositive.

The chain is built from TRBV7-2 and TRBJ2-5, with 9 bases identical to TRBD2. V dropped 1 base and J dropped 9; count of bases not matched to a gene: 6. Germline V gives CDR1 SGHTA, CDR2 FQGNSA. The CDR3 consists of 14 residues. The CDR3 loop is CASSLGLAGTAQYF. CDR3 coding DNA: TGTGCCAGCAGCTTAGGGCTAGCGGGAACCGCCCAGTACTTC.

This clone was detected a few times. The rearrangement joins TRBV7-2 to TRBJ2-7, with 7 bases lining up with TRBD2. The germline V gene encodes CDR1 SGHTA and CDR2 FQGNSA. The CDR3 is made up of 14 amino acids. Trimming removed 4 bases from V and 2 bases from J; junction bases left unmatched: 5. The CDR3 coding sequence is TGTGCCAGCAGCTCCGGGACTACCACCTACGAGCAGTACTTC. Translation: CASSSGTTTYEQYF.

CDR3 coding DNA: TGCGCCAGCAGCCAAGGGGCAGGGCAGAACACTGAAGCTTTCTTT. Encoded protein: CASSQGAGQNTEAFF. The V call is TRBV4-1, the J call TRBJ1-1, with D tentatively TRBD1 (5 bases). This CDR3 contains 15 residues. Germline lookup yields CDR1 MGHRA and CDR2 YSYEKL. V dropped 1 base and J dropped 1 base, with 10 bases sitting between them.

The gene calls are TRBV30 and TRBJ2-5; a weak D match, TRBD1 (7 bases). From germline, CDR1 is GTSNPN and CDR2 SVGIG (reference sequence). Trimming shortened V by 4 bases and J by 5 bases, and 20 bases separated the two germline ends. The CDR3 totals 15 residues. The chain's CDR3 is CAWTTGAGGWETQYF. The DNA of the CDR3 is TGTGCCTGGACCACAGGGGCCGGGGGTTGGGAGACCCAGTACTTC.

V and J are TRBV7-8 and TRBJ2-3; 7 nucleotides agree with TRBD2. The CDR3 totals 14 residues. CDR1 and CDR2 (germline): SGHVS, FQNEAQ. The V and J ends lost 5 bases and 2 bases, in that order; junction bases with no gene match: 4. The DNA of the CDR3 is TGTGCCAGCAGCCGCCGGGGGGACACAGATACGCAGTATTTT. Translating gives CASSRRGDTDTQYF.

In nucleotides, the CDR3 is TGTGCCAGCAGCTCCGACAGGGTGGTAGGAAACACCATATATTTT. Its protein product is CASSSDRVVGNTIYF. The chain joins TRBV7-9 to TRBJ1-3; 7 bases map to TRBD1. Unmatched junction bases numbered 7, after V lost 4 bases and J lost 4 bases. In germline, CDR1 is SEHNR, CDR2 FQNEAQ (reference sequence). The CDR3 sequence is 15 residues long.

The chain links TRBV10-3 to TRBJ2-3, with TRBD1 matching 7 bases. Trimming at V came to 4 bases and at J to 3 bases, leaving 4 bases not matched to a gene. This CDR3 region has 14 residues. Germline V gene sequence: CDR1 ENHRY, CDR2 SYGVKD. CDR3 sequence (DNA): TGTGCCATCAGTGCACAGGGGTGGACAGATACGCAGTATTTT. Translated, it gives CAISAQGWTDTQYF.

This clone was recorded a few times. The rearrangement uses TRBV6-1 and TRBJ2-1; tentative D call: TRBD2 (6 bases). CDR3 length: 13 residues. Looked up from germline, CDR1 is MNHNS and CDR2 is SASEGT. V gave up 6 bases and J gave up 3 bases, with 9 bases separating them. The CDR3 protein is CASSRTNYNEQFF. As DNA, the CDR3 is TGTGCCAGCAGCCGGACTAACTACAATGAGCAGTTCTTC.

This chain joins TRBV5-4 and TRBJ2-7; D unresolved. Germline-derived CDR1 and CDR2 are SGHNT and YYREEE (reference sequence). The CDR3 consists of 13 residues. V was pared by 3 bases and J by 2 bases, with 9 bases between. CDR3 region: CASSSTDTYEQYF. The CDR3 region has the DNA TGTGCCAGCAGCTCCACAGATACCTACGAGCAGTACTTC.

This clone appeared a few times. CDR3 in amino acids: CASSYDGTGLSDEQYF. The CDR3 coding sequence is TGTGCCAGCAGCTACGACGGGACAGGGTTGTCGGATGAGCAGTACTTC. The chain links TRBV5-4 to TRBJ2-7; 9 bases align to TRBD1. Germline values: CDR1 SGHNT, CDR2 YYREEE (reference sequence). The length of the CDR3 is 16 residues. Trimming at V came to 3 bases and at J to 7 bases, leaving 14 bases not matched to a gene. Based on the CDR3 plus reference TRBV5-4 and TRBJ2-7, the full variable domain is ETGVTQSPTHLIKTRGQQVTLRCSSQSGHNTVSWYQQALGQGPQFIFQYYREEENGRGNFPPRFSGLQFPNYSSELNVNALELDDSALYLCASSYDGTGLSDEQYFGPGTRLTVT.

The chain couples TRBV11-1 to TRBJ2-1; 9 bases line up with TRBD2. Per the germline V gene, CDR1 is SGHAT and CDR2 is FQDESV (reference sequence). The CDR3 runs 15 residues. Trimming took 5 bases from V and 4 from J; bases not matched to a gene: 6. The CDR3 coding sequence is TGTGCCAGCAGCATTAGCGGGAGTCGTTACAATGAGCAGTTCTTC. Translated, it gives CASSISGSRYNEQFF.

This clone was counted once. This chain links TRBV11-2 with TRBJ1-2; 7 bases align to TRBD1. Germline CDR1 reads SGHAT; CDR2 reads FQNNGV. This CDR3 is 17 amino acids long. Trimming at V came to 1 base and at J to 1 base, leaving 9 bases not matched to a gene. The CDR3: CASSLVTGSGGNYGYTF. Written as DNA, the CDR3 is TGTGCCAGCAGCTTAGTGACAGGGTCTGGAGGTAACTATGGCTACACCTTC.

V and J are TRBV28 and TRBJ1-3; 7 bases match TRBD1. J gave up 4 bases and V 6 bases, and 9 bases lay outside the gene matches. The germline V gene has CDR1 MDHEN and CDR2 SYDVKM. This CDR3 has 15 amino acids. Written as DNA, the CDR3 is TGTGCCAGCAGGGATCAGGGGGTGGGAGGAAACACCATATATTTT. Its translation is CASRDQGVGGNTIYF. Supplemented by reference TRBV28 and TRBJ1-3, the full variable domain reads DVKVTQSSRYLVKRTGEKVFLECVQDMDHENMFWYRQDPGLGLRLIYFSYDVKMKEKGDIPEGYSVSREKKERFSLILESASTNQTSMYLCASRDQGVGGNTIYFGEGSWLTVV.

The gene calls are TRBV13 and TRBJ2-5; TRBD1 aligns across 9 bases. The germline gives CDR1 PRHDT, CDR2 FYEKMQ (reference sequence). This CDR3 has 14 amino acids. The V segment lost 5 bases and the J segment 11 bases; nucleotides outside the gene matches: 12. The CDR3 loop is CASSPGQGTWEQYF. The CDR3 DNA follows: TGTGCCAGCAGCCCCGGACAGGGGACCTGGGAGCAGTACTTC.

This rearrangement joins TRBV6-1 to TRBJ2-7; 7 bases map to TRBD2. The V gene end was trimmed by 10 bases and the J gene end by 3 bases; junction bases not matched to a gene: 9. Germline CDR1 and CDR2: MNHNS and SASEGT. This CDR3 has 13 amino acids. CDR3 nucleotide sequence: TGTGCCACTTTGAGGGGAGGGCTCTACGAGCAGTACTTC. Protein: CATLRGGLYEQYF.

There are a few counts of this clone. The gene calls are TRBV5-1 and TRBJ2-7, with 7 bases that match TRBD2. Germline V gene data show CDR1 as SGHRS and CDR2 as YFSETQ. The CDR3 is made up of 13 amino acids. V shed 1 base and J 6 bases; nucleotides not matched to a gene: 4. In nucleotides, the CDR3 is TGCGCCAGCAGCTTGTTGGGGGAGGGCGAGCAGTACTTC. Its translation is CASSLLGEGEQYF. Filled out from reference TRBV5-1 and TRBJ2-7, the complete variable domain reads KAGVTQTPRYLIKTRGQQVTLSCSPISGHRSVSWYQQTPGQGLQFLFEYFSETQRNKGNFPGRFSGRQFSNSRSEMNVSTLELGDSALYLCASSLLGEGEQYFGPGTRLTVT.

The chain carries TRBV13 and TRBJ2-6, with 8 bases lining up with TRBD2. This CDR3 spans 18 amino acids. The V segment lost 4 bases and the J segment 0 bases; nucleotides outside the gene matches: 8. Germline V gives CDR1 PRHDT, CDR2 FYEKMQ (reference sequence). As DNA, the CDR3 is TGTGCCAGCAGCTCCTCAGCGGGAGCCTACTCTGGGGCCAACGTCCTGACTTTC. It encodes CASSSSAGAYSGANVLTF.

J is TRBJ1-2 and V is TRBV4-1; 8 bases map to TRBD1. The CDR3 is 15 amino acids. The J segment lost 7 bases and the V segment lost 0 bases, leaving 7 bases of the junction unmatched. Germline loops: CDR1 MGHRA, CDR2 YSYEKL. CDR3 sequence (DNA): TGCGCCAGCAGCCAAGACAGGACAGGGAGCTTTGGCTACACCTTC. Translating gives CASSQDRTGSFGYTF.

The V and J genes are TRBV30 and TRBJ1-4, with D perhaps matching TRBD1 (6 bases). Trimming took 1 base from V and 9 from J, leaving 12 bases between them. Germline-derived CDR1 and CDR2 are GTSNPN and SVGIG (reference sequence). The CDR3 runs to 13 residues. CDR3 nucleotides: TGTGCCTGGAGTGAGACGGGACACCAAAAACTGTTTTTT. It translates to CAWSETGHQKLFF.

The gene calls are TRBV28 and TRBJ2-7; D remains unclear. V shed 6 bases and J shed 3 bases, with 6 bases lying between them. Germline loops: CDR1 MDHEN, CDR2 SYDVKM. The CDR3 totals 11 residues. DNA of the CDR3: TGTGCCAGCAGCTACTACTACGAGCAGTACTTC. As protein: CASSYYYEQYF.